This T cell receptor (beta chain) was sequenced for a study of tumor and adjacent non-tumor tissue in lung cancer. Study outcomes and limitations: Shorter survival was associated with higher TCR diversity in tumors.

This sample's RNA came from whole unsorted tissue. Worth noting for this clonotype: The antigen remains unidentified. A much larger clone lies a single base off, so this may be a read error.

The CDR3 has 12 amino acids. The germline gives CDR1 MNHNS, CDR2 SASEGT. V was pared by 7 bases and J by 9 bases, with 13 bases between. TCRbeta libraries were built with three rounds of nested PCR, modified from ARM-PCR. TCRdb re-analysed the multiplex PCR reads in MiXCR, keeping a single row per CDR3 protein. The table has roughly 140,000 distinct CDR3 sequences, around 60% seen once. Sequencing was performed on lung tumor tissue. The genes are TRBV6-1 and TRBJ2-1, with a weak D call TRBD2 (6 bases). The receptor's source is a man aged 60 to 69 with small cell lung cancer. The CDR3 loop is CASTLAEVEQFF. Written as DNA, the CDR3 is TGTGCCAGCACCTTAGCGGAAGTTGAGCAGTTCTTC.